This T cell receptor beta chain came from a study of STAT5B mutations in CD4+ large granular lymphocyte leukemia. Study-wide background: Among healthy donors, a particular HLA allele went with more CDR3 'QG' motifs.

General study findings and limits: Top patient clones used TRBV06 genes more often: 8/27 versus 2/35 in controls. Without HLA matching, higher CD4+ than CD8+ T-LGLL clonality could reflect small sample size.

Regarding this clone: Its specificity is not known.

TCRdb keeps only in-frame clones here, not all; method: immunoSEQ multiplex PCR. Here the sample spans around 30,000 clones, around 80% being singletons. The germline V gene encodes CDR1 SNHLY and CDR2 FYNNEI. The CDR3 sequence is 19 residues long. Trimming left V 6 bases short and J 0 bases short, with 26 bases between. The chain uses TRBV2 and TRBJ1-2; D unresolved. The clonotype originates from a human donor in good health. The sample comprised CD4+ T cells from blood buffy coats. CDR3 loop: CASSPSLRVDSLANYGYTF. CDR3 DNA: TGTGCCAGCAGCCCATCGCTGCGTGTAGACTCCTTAGCTAACTATGGCTACACCTTC.